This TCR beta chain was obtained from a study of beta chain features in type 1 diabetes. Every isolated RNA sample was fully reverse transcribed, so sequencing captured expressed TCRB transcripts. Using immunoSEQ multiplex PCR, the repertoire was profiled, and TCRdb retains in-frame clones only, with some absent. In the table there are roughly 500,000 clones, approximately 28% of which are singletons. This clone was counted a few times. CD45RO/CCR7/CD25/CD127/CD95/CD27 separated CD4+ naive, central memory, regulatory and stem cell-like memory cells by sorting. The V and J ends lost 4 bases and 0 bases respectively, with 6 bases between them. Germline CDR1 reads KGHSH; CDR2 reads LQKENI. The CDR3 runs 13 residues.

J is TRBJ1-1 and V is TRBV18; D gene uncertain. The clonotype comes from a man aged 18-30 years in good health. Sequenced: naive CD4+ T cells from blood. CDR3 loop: CASSQQMNTEAFF. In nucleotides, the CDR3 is TGTGCCAGCTCACAACAGATGAACACTGAAGCTTTCTTT.